The entry below gives a single T cell receptor beta chain sequence along with its context. Its antigen is still unknown. The isolated RNA, all of it, was reverse transcribed, so expressed TCRB transcripts were what got sequenced. Naive, central memory and regulatory T cell samples came to a mean of approximately 3.57 million reads. Only in-frame clones appear in the TCRdb table, and some are missing; sequencing was by immunoSEQ multiplex PCR. The data hold 120,000 to 150,000 clones, with 10% observed a single time. This record comes from a study of beta chain features in type 1 diabetes. General study findings and limits: A possible short-template PCR bias applies equally to patients and controls. Comparison showed that naive, central memory and Treg TCRB repertoires appeared more similar among patients than among healthy donors.

CDR3 length: 15 amino acids. Germline V gives CDR1 LGHNA, CDR2 YSLEER. V usage is TRBV4-3 and J usage is TRBJ2-5; 11 positions match TRBD2. The J call may be wrong; the DNA end is better matched by TRBJ2-7. The source material was naive CD4+ T cells from blood. This receptor was taken from a young man in good health. The DNA for the CDR3 is TGCGCCAGCAGTGTGAGTAGCGGGGGGGCCCACGAGCAGTACTTC. Its protein product is CASSVSSGGAHEQYF.